Listed below are T cell receptor beta chains from one sample, sequenced in a study of T cell changes during pregnancy in multiple sclerosis. Using immunoSEQ multiplex PCR, the repertoire was profiled, and TCRdb retains in-frame clones only, with some absent. This repertoire shows about 93,000 clones, approximately 92% found once; its top ten account for 2% to 2.5%. Sequences were derived from peripheral blood, sampled after pregnancy. Receptors were obtained from a female donor with multiple sclerosis, enrolled in a pregnancy study. The CDR3 runs from the conserved cysteine through the conserved F or W. A D gene is named only where the DNA matches it firmly. Clone size, where shown, is once, few, many, or a class for clones that have expanded.

j_gene: TRBJ1-5
abundance: -
len: 15
v_gene: TRBV19
d_gene: -
CDR3aa: CASSIGGQTNQPQHF
CDR3nt: TGTGCCAGTAGTATAGGTGGACAGACCAATCAGCCCCAGCATTTT

j_gene: TRBJ2-6
abundance: -
len: 17
v_gene: TRBV10-1
d_gene: -
CDR3aa: CASSEPIQISGANVLTF
CDR3nt: TGCGCCAGCAGTGAGCCGATACAGATCTCTGGGGCCAACGTCCTGACTTTC

j_gene: TRBJ1-5
abundance: -
len: 17
v_gene: TRBV19
d_gene: TRBD1
CDR3aa: CASSEGAPGLNNQPQHF
CDR3nt: TGTGCCAGTAGTGAGGGGGCGCCTGGTTTAAACAATCAGCCCCAGCATTTT

j_gene: TRBJ1-5
abundance: -
len: 15
v_gene: TRBV30
d_gene: -
CDR3aa: CAWSLQSYSNQPQHF
CDR3nt: TGTGCCTGGAGTTTACAGAGTTATAGCAATCAGCCCCAGCATTTT

j_gene: TRBJ1-3
abundance: few
len: 15
v_gene: TRBV18
d_gene: -
CDR3aa: CASSPPAGMDGTIYF
CDR3nt: TGTGCCAGCTCACCACCGGCAGGGATGGATGGCACCATATATTTT

j_gene: TRBJ2-1
abundance: -
len: 17
v_gene: TRBV4-2
d_gene: TRBD2
CDR3aa: CASSQDGASGGYNEQFF
CDR3nt: TGTGCCAGCAGCCAAGATGGGGCTAGCGGGGGGTACAATGAGCAGTTCTTC

j_gene: TRBJ2-7
abundance: -
len: 12
v_gene: TRBV5-1
d_gene: -
CDR3aa: CASRDFTYEQYF
CDR3nt: TGCGCCAGCCGGGACTTTACCTACGAGCAGTACTTC

j_gene: TRBJ1-1
abundance: once
len: 13
v_gene: TRBV5-1
d_gene: -
CDR3aa: CASSLDPGAEAFF
CDR3nt: TGCGCCAGCAGCCTGGATCCCGGAGCCGAAGCTTTCTTT

j_gene: TRBJ2-5
abundance: -
len: 16
v_gene: TRBV18
d_gene: TRBD1
CDR3aa: CASSPRGQGMGETQYF
CDR3nt: TGTGCCAGCTCACCCAGGGGACAGGGGATGGGAGAGACCCAGTACTTC

j_gene: TRBJ2-1
abundance: -
len: 16
v_gene: TRBV7-8
d_gene: TRBD1
CDR3aa: CASSRRTGGRYNEQFF
CDR3nt: TGTGCCAGCAGCCGCAGGACAGGGGGTAGATACAATGAGCAGTTCTTC

j_gene: TRBJ2-7
abundance: -
len: 17
v_gene: TRBV18
d_gene: TRBD2
CDR3aa: CASSPPQVAGGPGEQYF
CDR3nt: TGTGCCAGCTCACCACCACAGGTAGCGGGAGGGCCCGGCGAGCAGTACTTC

j_gene: TRBJ2-6
abundance: -
len: 15
v_gene: TRBV2
d_gene: -
CDR3aa: CASRGGTAGANVLTF
CDR3nt: TGTGCCAGCAGAGGAGGGACTGCTGGGGCCAACGTCCTGACTTTC

j_gene: TRBJ2-7
abundance: once
len: 12
v_gene: TRBV30
d_gene: -
CDR3aa: CGCPGRDYEQYF
CDR3nt: TGTGGGTGCCCGGGCAGGGACTACGAGCAGTACTTC

j_gene: TRBJ1-1
abundance: -
len: 14
v_gene: TRBV6-5
d_gene: -
CDR3aa: CASSYSVAVAEAFF
CDR3nt: TGTGCCAGCAGTTACTCCGTTGCGGTAGCTGAAGCTTTCTTT

j_gene: TRBJ1-2
abundance: -
len: 12
v_gene: TRBV19
d_gene: -
CDR3aa: CASSTGGYGYTF
CDR3nt: TGTGCCAGTAGTACCGGGGGGTATGGCTACACCTTC

j_gene: TRBJ1-1
abundance: -
len: 14
v_gene: TRBV6-1
d_gene: -
CDR3aa: CASSELGQNTEAFF
CDR3nt: TGTGCCAGCAGTGAGTTGGGACAGAACACTGAAGCTTTCTTT

j_gene: TRBJ1-5
abundance: -
len: 13
v_gene: TRBV10-2
d_gene: -
CDR3aa: CASSAAGDQPQHF
CDR3nt: TGCGCCAGCAGTGCGGCGGGTGATCAGCCCCAGCATTTT

j_gene: TRBJ1-1
abundance: -
len: 14
v_gene: TRBV4-3
d_gene: -
CDR3aa: CASSQARMNTEAFF
CDR3nt: TGCGCCAGCAGCCAGGCCAGGATGAACACTGAAGCTTTCTTT

j_gene: TRBJ2-3
abundance: -
len: 13
v_gene: TRBV5-6
d_gene: -
CDR3aa: CASSLLSTDTQYF
CDR3nt: TGTGCCAGCAGCTTGCTGAGCACAGATACGCAGTATTTT

j_gene: TRBJ2-3
abundance: -
len: 14
v_gene: TRBV6-1
d_gene: TRBD1
CDR3aa: CASSLTGQTDTQYF
CDR3nt: TGTGCCAGCAGTCTGACAGGGCAGACAGATACGCAGTATTTT

j_gene: TRBJ1-6
abundance: -
len: 14
v_gene: TRBV11-2
d_gene: -
CDR3aa: CASSPGWGGSPLHF
CDR3nt: TGTGCCAGCAGCCCGGGGTGGGGGGGATCACCCCTCCACTTT

j_gene: TRBJ2-1
abundance: once
len: 14
v_gene: TRBV4-3
d_gene: -
CDR3aa: CASSQVGGLDEQFF
CDR3nt: TGCGCCAGCAGCCAAGTCGGGGGACTTGATGAGCAGTTCTTC

j_gene: TRBJ1-1
abundance: once
len: 15
v_gene: TRBV6-5
d_gene: -
CDR3aa: CASSYRREANTEAFF
CDR3nt: TGTGCCAGCAGTTACCGACGAGAGGCGAACACTGAAGCTTTCTTT

j_gene: TRBJ1-2
abundance: -
len: 11
v_gene: TRBV4-2
d_gene: -
CDR3aa: CASSQAQSYTF
CDR3nt: TGTGCCAGCAGCCAAGCCCAGAGCTACACCTTC

j_gene: TRBJ2-1
abundance: -
len: 14
v_gene: TRBV11-2
d_gene: -
CDR3aa: CASSLGRTVGEQFF
CDR3nt: TGTGCCAGCAGCTTAGGTCGTACAGTAGGTGAGCAGTTCTTC

j_gene: TRBJ1-3
abundance: -
len: 14
v_gene: TRBV6-5
d_gene: TRBD1
CDR3aa: CATLDRGSGNTIYF
CDR3nt: TGTGCCACCCTGGACAGGGGCTCTGGAAACACCATATATTTT